The T cell receptor (beta chain) described here comes from a study of blood T cell repertoires in COVID-19. The overall study: The origin of the acute and convalescent COVID-19 samples was the United States, Italy and Spain. Sources were T cells, B-cell-depleted T cells, or PBMCs; the material itself was cDNA or gDNA.

V was pared by 6 bases and J by 11 bases, with 25 bases between. From germline, CDR1 is MNHEY and CDR2 SVGAGI. The CDR3 covers 15 residues. Seattle's cohort entered during active infection and was followed longitudinally. Here immunoSEQ multiplex PCR was the method, and the copy in TCRdb shows in-frame clones only, minus some. The profile shows 150,000 to 200,000 clones, around 81% of them singletons. Sequenced input: peripheral blood. The receptor's source is a woman between 35 and 50 years old with COVID-19, enrolled during active disease. The V call is TRBV6-5, the J call TRBJ1-1; a weak D match, TRBD1 (6 bases). CDR3 residues: CASRSQGSRAAPAFF. DNA for the CDR3: TGTGCCAGCAGAAGCCAGGGGTCCCGAGCCGCCCCTGCTTTCTTT.